The rows below give T cell receptor beta chains drawn from one sample of a study of blood T cells in healthy people across ages. TCRdb reprocessed the 5' RACE reads via MiXCR and lists one record per CDR3 protein. The sample contains 580,000 or so distinct CDR3 sequences, more than 45% of which appear only once. The specimen was blood. These receptor sequences come from a man aged 80 or over in good health. Both conserved end residues are part of each CDR3. D genes are given only for firm matches. Clone size is given for some rows only: seen once, a few or many times, or a class if the clone is expanded.

D gene | J gene | V gene | clone size | CDR3 protein | CDR3 DNA
TRBD2 | TRBJ2-1 | TRBV15 | . | CATSRLPSGYYNEQFF | TGTGCCACCAGCAGACTACCTAGCGGATACTACAATGAGCAGTTCTTC
. | TRBJ2-5 | TRBV5-1 | . | CASSLDSGQETQYF | TGCGCCAGCAGCTTGGACAGCGGCCAAGAGACCCAGTACTTC
TRBD1 | TRBJ2-1 | TRBV9 | . | CASSARDSPYNEQFF | TGTGCCAGCAGCGCCCGGGACAGCCCCTACAATGAGCAGTTCTTC
. | TRBJ2-7 | TRBV4-1 | . | CASSQGEGEQYF | TGCGCCAGCAGCCAAGGAGAGGGCGAGCAGTACTTC
TRBD2 | TRBJ2-7 | TRBV13 | . | CASSLGGRVPYEQYF | TGTGCCAGCAGCTTAGGAGGGAGGGTCCCCTACGAGCAGTACTTC
. | TRBJ1-1 | TRBV3-1 | few | CASSLGGAVTEAFF | TGTGCCAGCAGCCTGGGGGGGGCGGTCACTGAAGCTTTCTTT
TRBD2 | TRBJ2-1 | TRBV2 | few | CASKTVAGSSYNEQFF | TGTGCCAGCAAGACAGTAGCGGGTAGCTCCTACAATGAGCAGTTCTTC
. | TRBJ2-1 | TRBV7-2 | . | CASSLLLGPGNEQFF | TGTGCCAGCAGCTTACTTCTTGGCCCGGGGAATGAGCAGTTCTTC
TRBD1 | TRBJ1-4 | TRBV10-3 | . | CAIGQDLLFF | TGTGCCATCGGACAGGACCTACTGTTTTTT
TRBD1 | TRBJ1-6 | TRBV18 | . | CASSPEGDRANSPLHF | TGTGCCAGCTCACCCGAGGGAGACAGGGCTAATTCACCCCTCCACTTT
. | TRBJ2-2 | TRBV7-2 | . | CASSLEGRNTGELFF | TGTGCCAGCAGCTTAGAGGGCCGTAACACCGGGGAGCTGTTTTTT
. | TRBJ1-1 | TRBV2 | . | CASSEAGMGNTEAFF | TGTGCCAGCAGTGAAGCCGGGATGGGTAACACTGAAGCTTTCTTT
. | TRBJ2-3 | TRBV6-5 | few | CASTESGTDTQYF | TGTGCCAGCACGGAGAGCGGCACAGATACGCAGTATTTT
. | TRBJ2-7 | TRBV24-1 | . | CATSDPIDRPYEQYF | TGTGCCACCAGTGACCCAATCGACAGACCCTACGAGCAGTACTTC
TRBD1 | TRBJ1-1 | TRBV4-3 | . | CASSQDRGGAEAFF | TGCGCCAGCAGCCAGGACAGGGGAGGGGCTGAAGCTTTCTTT
. | TRBJ2-3 | TRBV20-1 | . | CSAMGGKGMGTDTQYF | TGCAGTGCAATGGGCGGGAAAGGCATGGGCACAGATACGCAGTATTTT
. | TRBJ1-3 | TRBV6-5 | . | CASSPGGTASGNTIYF | TGTGCCAGCAGTCCCGGGGGGACTGCCTCTGGAAACACCATATATTTT
. | TRBJ2-4 | TRBV28 | . | CASSGSGDIQYF | TGTGCCAGCAGCGGGAGTGGAGACATTCAGTACTTC
TRBD2 | TRBJ2-1 | TRBV4-3 | . | CASSQLRGGGGLDEQFF | TGCGCCAGCAGCCAACTTAGGGGGGGCGGGGGGCTGGATGAGCAGTTCTTC
. | TRBJ2-5 | TRBV20-1 | . | CSATRESRQETQYF | TGCAGTGCCACCAGGGAAAGTCGCCAAGAGACCCAGTACTTC
. | TRBJ2-5 | TRBV7-9 | . | CASSIGTGEETQYF | TGTGCCAGCAGCATCGGGACGGGGGAAGAGACCCAGTACTTC
. | TRBJ2-7 | TRBV7-2 | few | CASSLSGQSSYEQYF | TGTGCCAGCAGCTTAAGCGGGCAAAGCTCCTACGAGCAGTACTTC
. | TRBJ2-7 | TRBV20-1 | . | CSAPPGHPSYEQYF | TGCAGTGCTCCGCCGGGACACCCTTCCTACGAGCAGTACTTC